The 3 T cell receptor beta chains in this list originate from one sample, sequenced in a study of T cell clonality in common variable immunodeficiency. Using immunoSEQ multiplex PCR, the repertoire was profiled, and TCRdb retains in-frame clones only, with some absent. The sample has about 59,000 clones, none seen only once. Sequencing used peripheral blood mononuclear cells. The receptors here all came from a person aged 18-70 years in good health.

This clone has a count of ten or more. With the read ending 3 residues before the CDR3 end, the germline J gene is used to fill in that end. The chain is built from TRBV7-9 and TRBJ2-5; D perhaps matches TRBD1 (6 bases). This CDR3 is 14 amino acids long. V was cut by 5 bases and J by 2 bases, with 12 bases left in between. CDR1 is SEHNR, CDR2 FQNEAQ, per germline (reference sequence). The CDR3 loop reads CASSRTGRQETQYF. The sequenced CDR3 bases are TGTGCCAGCAGCCGCACAGGGAGACAAGAGACC.

This clone was recorded many times. This CDR3 reads CASSRGDRARGDNEQFF. The covered CDR3 bases are TGTGCCAGCAGTCGAGGGGACAGGGCGCGGGGGGACAATGAG. The chain uses TRBV2 and TRBJ2-1, with D maybe TRBD1 (9 bases). With the read ending 3 residues before the CDR3 end, the germline J gene is used to fill in that end. V was pared by 5 bases and J by 5 bases, with 22 bases between. The CDR3 totals 17 residues. Germline loops: CDR1 SNHLY, CDR2 FYNNEI.

This clone is labeled as medium-sized. The read gets to within 3 residues of the CDR3 end, and the germline J gene fills in the rest. The genes are TRBV2 and TRBJ2-7; no clear D gene. The CDR3 length is 13 residues. The germline gives CDR1 SNHLY, CDR2 FYNNEI. With 7 bases removed from V and 3 bases from J, the gap between germline ends came to 13 bases. CDR3 amino acids: CASTVSDSYEQYF. Incomplete CDR3 DNA: TGTGCCAGCACGGTCTCCGATAGCTACGAG.